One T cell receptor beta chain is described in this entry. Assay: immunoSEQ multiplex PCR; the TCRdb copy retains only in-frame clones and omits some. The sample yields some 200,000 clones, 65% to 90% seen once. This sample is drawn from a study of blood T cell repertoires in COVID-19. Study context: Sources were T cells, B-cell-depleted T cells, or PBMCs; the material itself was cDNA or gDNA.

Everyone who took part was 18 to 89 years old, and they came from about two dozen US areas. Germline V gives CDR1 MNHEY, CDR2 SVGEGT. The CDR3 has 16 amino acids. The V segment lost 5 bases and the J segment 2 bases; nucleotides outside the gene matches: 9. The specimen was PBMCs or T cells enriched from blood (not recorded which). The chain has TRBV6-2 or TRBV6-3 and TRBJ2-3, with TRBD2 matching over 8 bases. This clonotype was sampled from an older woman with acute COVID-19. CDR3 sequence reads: CASSNPSAGDTDTQYF. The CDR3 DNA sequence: TGTGCCAGCAGTAACCCATCAGCGGGGGACACAGATACGCAGTATTTT.